A selection of T cell receptor beta chains follows, all from one sample in a study of blood T cells in healthy people across ages. One entry per CDR3 protein, called by TCRdb with MiXCR from the 5' RACE reads. The sample carries 540,000 or so distinct CDR3 sequences, approximately 30% recorded once. The source material was blood. The receptor set was obtained from a woman in her 70s in good health. Both conserved end residues are part of each CDR3. A D gene is named only where the DNA matches it firmly. Size tells how often a clone was seen (once, few, many) or the class of an expanded clone, and some rows leave it out.

len: 15; d_gene: TRBD2; abundance: many; v_gene: TRBV5-1; j_gene: TRBJ2-2; CDR3nt: TGCGCCAGCAGCCCGGGGGGGGCCGACACCGGGGAGCTGTTTTTT; CDR3aa: CASSPGGADTGELFF
len: 14; d_gene: TRBD1; abundance: NA; v_gene: TRBV6-6; j_gene: TRBJ1-1; CDR3nt: TGTGCCAGCAGTCAGCGACAGGGCGCCACTGAAGCTTTCTTT; CDR3aa: CASSQRQGATEAFF
len: 20; d_gene: NA; abundance: few; v_gene: TRBV4-3; j_gene: TRBJ2-6; CDR3nt: TGCGCCAGCAGCCAAAATACAGGGTACCAAGGATTCTCTGGGGCCAACGTCCTGACTTTC; CDR3aa: CASSQNTGYQGFSGANVLTF
len: 16; d_gene: TRBD1; abundance: NA; v_gene: TRBV5-5; j_gene: TRBJ1-1; CDR3nt: TGTGCCAGCAGCCGCGGGTCACAGGGGTCCGGGGCTGAAGCTTTCTTT; CDR3aa: CASSRGSQGSGAEAFF
len: 18; d_gene: TRBD1; abundance: once; v_gene: TRBV18; j_gene: TRBJ2-6; CDR3nt: TGTGCCAGCCCAAATAACCGGGACAGTAGCTCTGGGGCCAACGTCCTGACTTTC; CDR3aa: CASPNNRDSSSGANVLTF
len: 13; d_gene: NA; abundance: NA; v_gene: TRBV7-9; j_gene: TRBJ1-1; CDR3nt: TGTGCCAGCAGCTTAGTAAGGGAGACTGAAGCTTTCTTT; CDR3aa: CASSLVRETEAFF
len: 15; d_gene: TRBD2; abundance: few; v_gene: TRBV20-1; j_gene: TRBJ2-1; CDR3nt: TGCAGTGCTAGAGACTCGGGGGGGCCTTACAATGAGCAGTTCTTC; CDR3aa: CSARDSGGPYNEQFF
len: 16; d_gene: TRBD2; abundance: NA; v_gene: TRBV7-2; j_gene: TRBJ2-1; CDR3nt: TGTGCCAGCAGGTCGACTAGCGGGGAATCCTACAATGAGCAGTTCTTC; CDR3aa: CASRSTSGESYNEQFF
len: 14; d_gene: NA; abundance: NA; v_gene: TRBV5-6; j_gene: TRBJ1-4; CDR3nt: TGTGCCAGCAGCCCTGACAGCCGGGAAGAAAAACTGTTTTTT; CDR3aa: CASSPDSREEKLFF
len: 15; d_gene: NA; abundance: few; v_gene: TRBV5-1; j_gene: TRBJ1-1; CDR3nt: TGCGCCAGCAGCTTGGGCTTGCAGGAGGGCACTGAAGCTTTCTTT; CDR3aa: CASSLGLQEGTEAFF
len: 14; d_gene: TRBD1; abundance: few; v_gene: TRBV11-3; j_gene: TRBJ2-5; CDR3nt: TGTGCCAGCAGCCCCTCGACAGGGGGTGTGACCCAGTACTTC; CDR3aa: CASSPSTGGVTQYF
len: 14; d_gene: NA; abundance: NA; v_gene: TRBV29-1; j_gene: TRBJ2-5; CDR3nt: TGCAGCGTTGAAGTAGGGGGGGCAGGAGAGACCCAGTACTTC; CDR3aa: CSVEVGGAGETQYF
len: 16; d_gene: NA; abundance: few; v_gene: TRBV4-3; j_gene: TRBJ1-1; CDR3nt: TGCGCCAGCAGCCCCCTCGCCGCCCATGCGGGGACTGAAGCTTTCTTT; CDR3aa: CASSPLAAHAGTEAFF
len: 13; d_gene: TRBD1; abundance: many; v_gene: TRBV29-1; j_gene: TRBJ1-6; CDR3nt: TGCAGCGTTAAGACAGGGAGGAATTCACCCCTCCACTTT; CDR3aa: CSVKTGRNSPLHF
len: 15; d_gene: TRBD1; abundance: few; v_gene: TRBV12-3/TRBV12-4; j_gene: TRBJ2-1; CDR3nt: TGTGCCAGCAGCCCAGCCGACAGGGCCAACGTAGAGCAGTTCTTC; CDR3aa: CASSPADRANVEQFF
len: 16; d_gene: NA; abundance: few; v_gene: TRBV5-6; j_gene: TRBJ2-3; CDR3nt: TGTGCCAGCAGACGGCAAGGGACGGGGTTCACAGATACGCAGTATTTT; CDR3aa: CASRRQGTGFTDTQYF
len: 11; d_gene: NA; abundance: NA; v_gene: TRBV24-1; j_gene: TRBJ2-7; CDR3nt: TGTGCCACCAGTGATTCTCGGGAGCAGTACTTC; CDR3aa: CATSDSREQYF
len: 14; d_gene: NA; abundance: NA; v_gene: TRBV15; j_gene: TRBJ1-2; CDR3nt: TGTGCCACCAGCCAAGGGCAGAAGAACTATGGCTACACCTTC; CDR3aa: CATSQGQKNYGYTF
len: 16; d_gene: NA; abundance: NA; v_gene: TRBV20-1; j_gene: TRBJ1-5; CDR3nt: TGCAGTGCTAGACCTCGACAGGTATCTCGCAATCAGCCCCAGCATTTT; CDR3aa: CSARPRQVSRNQPQHF
len: 14; d_gene: NA; abundance: NA; v_gene: TRBV7-2; j_gene: TRBJ2-3; CDR3nt: TGTGCCAGCAGCCTCGGGGCGGGGGCCCCTACGCAGTATTTT; CDR3aa: CASSLGAGAPTQYF
len: 14; d_gene: NA; abundance: NA; v_gene: TRBV5-1; j_gene: TRBJ2-7; CDR3nt: TGCGCCAGCAGCTTGGCCGGGGGATATCACGAGCAGTACTTC; CDR3aa: CASSLAGGYHEQYF
len: 19; d_gene: TRBD1; abundance: NA; v_gene: TRBV7-2; j_gene: TRBJ1-2; CDR3nt: TGTGCCAGCAGCTTAGGGTACATTAGGACAGGGGAGTTGAAGAACGGCTACACCTTC; CDR3aa: CASSLGYIRTGELKNGYTF
len: 12; d_gene: NA; abundance: NA; v_gene: TRBV7-3; j_gene: TRBJ2-2; CDR3nt: TGTGCCAGCAGCGCCCACACCGGGGAGCTGTTTTTT; CDR3aa: CASSAHTGELFF
len: 14; d_gene: NA; abundance: NA; v_gene: TRBV20-1; j_gene: TRBJ1-1; CDR3nt: TGCAGTGCTAGAGATTGGAAGGGACGAGCTGAAGCTTTCTTT; CDR3aa: CSARDWKGRAEAFF
len: 15; d_gene: NA; abundance: NA; v_gene: TRBV25-1; j_gene: TRBJ2-3; CDR3nt: TGTGCCAGCAGTGCGGAGGTCTCGATTACAGATACGCAGTATTTT; CDR3aa: CASSAEVSITDTQYF
len: 15; d_gene: NA; abundance: NA; v_gene: TRBV7-9; j_gene: TRBJ2-3; CDR3nt: TGTGCCAGCAGCTCTCCGACTAGAGTGGCAGATACGCAGTATTTT; CDR3aa: CASSSPTRVADTQYF
len: 15; d_gene: TRBD2; abundance: few; v_gene: TRBV12-3/TRBV12-4; j_gene: TRBJ2-3; CDR3nt: TGTGCCAGCAGGCCTAGCGGGGGGGGGAGAGATACGCAGTATTTT; CDR3aa: CASRPSGGGRDTQYF
len: 14; d_gene: NA; abundance: few; v_gene: TRBV7-2; j_gene: TRBJ2-5; CDR3nt: TGTGCCAGCACCAGAACAGGGATTAGGGAGACCCAGTACTTC; CDR3aa: CASTRTGIRETQYF
len: 17; d_gene: TRBD2; abundance: once; v_gene: TRBV7-2; j_gene: TRBJ2-5; CDR3nt: TGTGCCAGCAGACCCAGGATCGGCGGGGGGGCCTCGGAGACCCAGTACTTC; CDR3aa: CASRPRIGGGASETQYF
len: 13; d_gene: NA; abundance: NA; v_gene: TRBV27; j_gene: TRBJ2-5; CDR3nt: TGTGCCACCCTGCCACGTAACCAGAAGGCCCAGTACTTC; CDR3aa: CATLPRNQKAQYF
len: 12; d_gene: TRBD1; abundance: few; v_gene: TRBV15; j_gene: TRBJ1-2; CDR3nt: TGTGCCACCAGCCTCCGGGACAGGGGCTGCACCTTC; CDR3aa: CATSLRDRGCTF
len: 17; d_gene: NA; abundance: NA; v_gene: TRBV6-2/TRBV6-3; j_gene: TRBJ2-1; CDR3nt: TGTGCCAGCAGTTACCGACCGGACTCGAGCTCCTACAATGAGCAGTTCTTC; CDR3aa: CASSYRPDSSSYNEQFF
len: 15; d_gene: NA; abundance: once; v_gene: TRBV6-2/TRBV6-3; j_gene: TRBJ2-5; CDR3nt: TGTGCCAGCAGTTACTCGGGGCAGTACAGCGAGGCCCAGTACTTC; CDR3aa: CASSYSGQYSEAQYF
len: 15; d_gene: TRBD1; abundance: NA; v_gene: TRBV18; j_gene: TRBJ2-5; CDR3nt: TGTGCCAGCTCTCCCGGGACAGAGTACCAAGAGACCCAGTACTTC; CDR3aa: CASSPGTEYQETQYF
len: 15; d_gene: TRBD1; abundance: NA; v_gene: TRBV20-1; j_gene: TRBJ1-4; CDR3nt: TGCAGTGCTAGAGTCCCGACAGGGTGGGGTGAAAAACTGTTTTTT; CDR3aa: CSARVPTGWGEKLFF
len: 15; d_gene: NA; abundance: NA; v_gene: TRBV5-1; j_gene: TRBJ2-1; CDR3nt: TGCGCCAGCAGCTACTGGAACAGGGGAGGGAGTGAGCAGTTCTTC; CDR3aa: CASSYWNRGGSEQFF
len: 13; d_gene: NA; abundance: few; v_gene: TRBV7-2; j_gene: TRBJ2-1; CDR3nt: TGTGCCAGCAGCTACGAGGGCTACAATGAGCAGTTCTTC; CDR3aa: CASSYEGYNEQFF
len: 17; d_gene: TRBD1; abundance: NA; v_gene: TRBV11-3; j_gene: TRBJ2-7; CDR3nt: TGTGTCAGCAGCTTAGGCTCACTGGACAGGGCTACCTACGAGCAGTACTTC; CDR3aa: CVSSLGSLDRATYEQYF
len: 12; d_gene: TRBD1; abundance: NA; v_gene: TRBV6-5; j_gene: TRBJ2-1; CDR3nt: TGTGCCAGCAGTTACGCAGGGACAGGGCCGTTCTTC; CDR3aa: CASSYAGTGPFF
len: 16; d_gene: NA; abundance: few; v_gene: TRBV4-3; j_gene: TRBJ2-5; CDR3nt: TGCGCCAGCAGCCAACAAGCCGGGAACCCGCGAGAGACCCAGTACTTC; CDR3aa: CASSQQAGNPRETQYF
len: 11; d_gene: NA; abundance: NA; v_gene: TRBV7-9; j_gene: TRBJ2-7; CDR3nt: TGTGCCAGCAGCTCGTTCGACGAGCAGTACTTC; CDR3aa: CASSSFDEQYF
len: 15; d_gene: NA; abundance: NA; v_gene: TRBV11-2; j_gene: TRBJ1-2; CDR3nt: TGTGCCAGCAGCTTAGAGCCAAAGGGAGGGTATGGCTACACCTTC; CDR3aa: CASSLEPKGGYGYTF
len: 12; d_gene: TRBD1; abundance: NA; v_gene: TRBV10-3; j_gene: TRBJ1-2; CDR3nt: TGTGCCACCGGGACAGGATCAGAAGATTACACCTTC; CDR3aa: CATGTGSEDYTF
len: 15; d_gene: TRBD2; abundance: few; v_gene: TRBV6-5; j_gene: TRBJ2-1; CDR3nt: TGTGCCAGCAGAGCGGAGACTAGCGGGGGGTTTGAGCAGTTCTTC; CDR3aa: CASRAETSGGFEQFF
len: 17; d_gene: NA; abundance: NA; v_gene: TRBV7-9; j_gene: TRBJ2-4; CDR3nt: TGTGCCAGCAGCTTAGAGACGGGGGAGGAAGCCAAAAACATTCAGTACTTC; CDR3aa: CASSLETGEEAKNIQYF
len: 15; d_gene: NA; abundance: few; v_gene: TRBV4-3; j_gene: TRBJ2-7; CDR3nt: TGCGCCAGCAGCCAAGATCGGCAGGGCACCTACGAGCAGTACTTC; CDR3aa: CASSQDRQGTYEQYF
len: 13; d_gene: TRBD2; abundance: NA; v_gene: TRBV6-6; j_gene: TRBJ2-1; CDR3nt: TGTGCCAGCAGGGCTAGCGGGGGCAATGAGCAGTTCTTC; CDR3aa: CASRASGGNEQFF
len: 18; d_gene: NA; abundance: few; v_gene: TRBV20-1; j_gene: TRBJ1-5; CDR3nt: TGCAGTGCTAGAGAGGGTACGAGGGGGGCAATGGGCAATCAGCCCCAGCATTTT; CDR3aa: CSAREGTRGAMGNQPQHF
len: 17; d_gene: TRBD1; abundance: NA; v_gene: TRBV2; j_gene: TRBJ2-7; CDR3nt: TGTGCCAGCAGTGAAAAGATCGGGACAGCCCTCTCTTACGAGCAGTACTTC; CDR3aa: CASSEKIGTALSYEQYF
len: 12; d_gene: TRBD1; abundance: few; v_gene: TRBV20-1; j_gene: TRBJ1-2; CDR3nt: TGCAGTGCCAAGGAGGGGGCGGGAGGCTACACCTTC; CDR3aa: CSAKEGAGGYTF
len: 14; d_gene: NA; abundance: NA; v_gene: TRBV27; j_gene: TRBJ2-5; CDR3nt: TGTGCCAGCAGTTCACCAGTAAGCCGGGAGACCCAGTACTTC; CDR3aa: CASSSPVSRETQYF
len: 17; d_gene: TRBD2; abundance: NA; v_gene: TRBV7-9; j_gene: TRBJ2-7; CDR3nt: TGTGCCAGCAGCCCTACTGGCGCCGGGACTAGTACTTACGAGCAGTACTTC; CDR3aa: CASSPTGAGTSTYEQYF
len: 18; d_gene: NA; abundance: NA; v_gene: TRBV20-1; j_gene: TRBJ2-1; CDR3nt: TGCAGTGCTAGCCCCGACGTTCGGGCGAGGAGCTCCTACAATGAGCAGTTCTTC; CDR3aa: CSASPDVRARSSYNEQFF
len: 13; d_gene: NA; abundance: few; v_gene: TRBV28; j_gene: TRBJ1-4; CDR3nt: TGTGCCGCCAGGACCAGTCGGGGAGAAAAACTGTTTTTT; CDR3aa: CAARTSRGEKLFF
len: 15; d_gene: TRBD1; abundance: few; v_gene: TRBV5-1; j_gene: TRBJ2-7; CDR3nt: TGCGCCAGCAGCTGGGGGACAGTGAGCTCCTACGAGCAGTACTTC; CDR3aa: CASSWGTVSSYEQYF
len: 11; d_gene: NA; abundance: few; v_gene: TRBV29-1; j_gene: TRBJ2-4; CDR3nt: TGCAGCGTTGAAGGAGAAAACATTCAGTACTTC; CDR3aa: CSVEGENIQYF
len: 16; d_gene: TRBD1; abundance: NA; v_gene: TRBV12-5; j_gene: TRBJ1-2; CDR3nt: TGTGCTAGTGGTTTGCCAAGGGACAGGGAAGGGTCGAGCTACACCTTC; CDR3aa: CASGLPRDREGSSYTF
len: 13; d_gene: NA; abundance: few; v_gene: TRBV11-3; j_gene: TRBJ1-2; CDR3nt: TGTGCCAGCAGCGACAAAGCTAACTATGGCTACACCTTC; CDR3aa: CASSDKANYGYTF
len: 12; d_gene: NA; abundance: few; v_gene: TRBV7-9; j_gene: TRBJ1-2; CDR3nt: TGTGCCAGCAGCTTCACCAGCTATGGCTACACCTTC; CDR3aa: CASSFTSYGYTF